The 23 T cell receptor beta chains reported below all come from one sample, sequenced in a study of T cells in Graves' hyperthyroidism and ophthalmopathy. From RNA transcripts, TCR beta CDR3 regions were amplified. The HTBI primer set drove a first-round RT-PCR of the TCR CDR3. A single record per CDR3 protein comes from TCRdb applying MiXCR to the multiplex PCR reads. The table shows about 350,000 distinct CDR3 sequences, with about 18% occurring only once. The sample was blood. The source of these receptors is a woman under 30 with Graves' hyperthyroidism.

This clonotype was observed once. The chain combines TRBV29-1 with TRBJ2-7; D unresolved. The CDR3 is 13 residues long. Trimming removed 4 bases at V and 3 bases at J, with 13 bases between. Germline CDR1 and CDR2: SQVTM and ANQGSEA. The CDR3 reads CSVVQDDGYEQYF. CDR3 nucleotide sequence: TGCAGCGTTGTCCAGGATGATGGCTACGAGCAGTACTTC.

This clonotype was picked up many times. V gene TRBV2 combines with J gene TRBJ1-5, with D unresolved. Germline CDR1 is SNHLY and CDR2 is FYNNEI. The CDR3 is 14 residues long. Trimming removed 7 bases from V and 6 bases from J, with 16 bases in between. CDR3 sequence (DNA): TGTGCCAGCAAGGCACAGCTCGTAACTCAGCCCCAGCATTTT. Translated: CASKAQLVTQPQHF.

This clonotype appeared many times. The gene calls are TRBV6-2 or TRBV6-3 and TRBJ2-5; the D is unclear. CDR1 MNHEY and CDR2 SVGEGT come from the germline V gene. V shed 6 bases and J shed 3 bases, with 14 bases lying between them. The CDR3 runs to 14 residues. In DNA form, the CDR3 reads TGTGCCAGCAGACCCCTTTTACGAGAAGAGACCCAGTACTTC. Encoded protein: CASRPLLREETQYF.

This clonotype was counted ten times or more. This chain links TRBV11-2 with TRBJ1-5; D possibly corresponds to TRBD1 (6 bases). Germline V lookup: CDR1 SGHAT, CDR2 FQNNGV. Between the trimmed V and J ends, which lost 6 bases and 6 bases, there was a span of 15 bases. CDR3 length: 14 amino acids. The CDR3 bases are TGTGCCAGCAGTACAGGGCTGGTTGGTCAGCCCCAGCATTTT. Its translation: CASSTGLVGQPQHF.

This clonotype was seen at least ten times. The rearrangement joins TRBV20-1 to TRBJ1-1; D call uncertain. Trimming cost V 1 base and J 3 bases, with 12 bases left between them. This CDR3 comprises 14 residues. Germline-derived CDR1 and CDR2 are DFQATT and SNEGSKA (reference sequence). Here the CDR3 DNA reads TGCAGTGCTAGAGTACGAGGTGGTGACACTGAAGCTTTCTTT. This sequence encodes CSARVRGGDTEAFF.

The table lists this clonotype with many counts. The CDR3 sequence: CASSRGDTEAFF. In DNA, the CDR3 is TGTGCCAGCAGCAGGGGTGACACTGAAGCTTTCTTT. This rearrangement joins TRBV6-1 to TRBJ1-1; a weak D match, TRBD1 (6 bases). CDR3 size: 12 residues. V was shortened by 6 bases and J by 3 bases, with 8 bases between the two germline ends. The V gene's germline CDR1 is MNHNS and CDR2 SASEGT.

This clonotype was counted ten times or more. This chain links TRBV6-1 with TRBJ2-5; 7 positions match TRBD1. Germline trimming cut 5 bases from V and 2 bases from J; bases unmatched to any gene: 11. The CDR3 is made up of 16 amino acids. Germline CDR1 MNHNS, CDR2 SASEGT. CDR3 sequence (DNA): TGTGCCAGCAGTCCACCCCGTAGGGGGCTTCAAGAGACCCAGTACTTC. The encoded protein is CASSPPRRGLQETQYF.

This clonotype has at least ten counts. This chain joins TRBV29-1 and TRBJ1-1; D unresolved. The V end lost 3 bases, the J end lost 4 bases, and 12 bases lay between the germline ends. CDR1 and CDR2 (germline): SQVTM, ANQGSEA. CDR3 length: 13 residues. For the CDR3, the DNA is TGCAGCGTTGATGGGGAGGGCGGCACTGAAGCTTTCTTT. Protein sequence: CSVDGEGGTEAFF.

A note on this clonotype: Sequence at one end of the junction differs from germline and may be a read error. The chain uses TRBV7-2 and TRBJ2-5, with D uncertain. This CDR3 is built from 12 residues. In germline, CDR1 is SGHTA, CDR2 FQGNSA. The CDR3 reads CASILVRETQYF. CDR3 bases: TGTGCCAGCATCTTAGTTAGAGAGACCCAGTACTTC.

In this sample, this clonotype turned up many times. V and J are TRBV4-1 and TRBJ2-5, with 8 bases that match TRBD2. V lost 4 bases and J lost 2; bases outside the gene matches: 15. Per the germline V gene, CDR1 is MGHRA and CDR2 is YSYEKL. CDR3 length equals 18 residues. CDR3 nucleotides: TGCGCCAGCAGCCCGGGGCGGGGGGCAACTCTTCGGCAAGAGACCCAGTACTTC. It codes for CASSPGRGATLRQETQYF.

This clonotype has at least ten counts. The chain has TRBV27 and TRBJ1-1; D not certain. The V gene's germline CDR1 is MNHEY and CDR2 SMNVEV (reference sequence). The CDR3 loop spans 14 amino acids. V was shortened by 0 bases and J by 1 base, with 6 bases between the two germline ends. The CDR3 DNA is TGTGCCAGCAGTTTATCATCTGCGAACACTGAAGCTTTCTTT. Encoded protein: CASSLSSANTEAFF.

Worth noting for this clonotype: A much larger clone is a single base away; this may be a read error. The chain employs TRBV6-1 and TRBJ2-5; D unresolved. Germline-derived CDR1 and CDR2 are MNHNS and SASEGT. The CDR3 length is 15 residues. The CDR3 bases are TGTGGCAGCAGTGAAGCGCCGGGTGTTGGGGAGACCCAGTACTTC. Its translation: CGSSEAPGVGETQYF.

This clonotype was recorded many times. CDR3 sequence reads: CASSSPLAGESGELFF. The CDR3 DNA is TGTGCCAGCAGTTCCCCTCTCGCGGGGGAAAGCGGGGAGCTGTTTTTT. V usage is TRBV12-3 or TRBV12-4 and J usage is TRBJ2-2; 7 positions agree with TRBD2. Unmatched junction bases numbered 12, after V lost 4 bases and J lost 7 bases. The length of the CDR3 is 16 residues.

This clonotype was seen ten or more times. The CDR3 DNA sequence: TGTGCCAGCAGCCTTACAGGGTACAGCGGAAACACCATATATTTT. It yields the protein CASSLTGYSGNTIYF. This chain uses TRBV9 with TRBJ1-3; maybe TRBD1 (6 bases). V was shortened by 4 bases and J by 4 bases, with 15 bases between the two germline ends. There are 15 residues in the CDR3. Germline-derived CDR1 and CDR2 are SGDLS and YYNGEE.

This clonotype came up many times. The chain combines TRBV20-1 with TRBJ1-1, with 9 bases matching TRBD1. The CDR3 spans 15 residues. Germline trimming cut 3 bases from V and 3 bases from J; bases unmatched to any gene: 8. CDR1 is DFQATT and CDR2 is SNEGSKA in the germline V gene (reference sequence). In nucleotides, the CDR3 is TGCAGTGCTAGCAGTCTGGACAGGGGTCACACTGAAGCTTTCTTT. It is translated as CSASSLDRGHTEAFF.

This clonotype was seen many times. In nucleotides, the CDR3 is TGTGCCAGCAGTCCGGGACTAGCGGACGAGCAGTACTTC. Translated: CASSPGLADEQYF. The V gene is TRBV6-1, the J gene TRBJ2-7; 11 bases match TRBD2. Trimming cost V 5 bases and J 5 bases; bases outside gene matches: 2. Germline-derived CDR1 and CDR2 are MNHNS and SASEGT. This CDR3 is 13 amino acids long.

This clonotype appeared many times. This chain uses TRBV6-5 with TRBJ1-5; 7 nucleotides match TRBD1. Germline CDR1 and CDR2: MNHEY and SVGAGI. The CDR3 is made up of 13 amino acids. Trimming removed 5 bases from V and 7 bases from J; junction bases left unmatched: 5. The CDR3 loop reads CASSTGVWQPQHF. The CDR3 nucleotides read TGTGCCAGCAGTACAGGGGTTTGGCAGCCCCAGCATTTT.

This clonotype appeared many times. CDR3 residues: CASSYSDRKNYGYTF. CDR3 coding DNA: TGTGCCAGCAGCTACTCGGACAGGAAGAACTATGGCTACACCTTC. V and J are TRBV7-9 and TRBJ1-2, with 7 bases matching TRBD1. Germline CDR1 SEHNR, CDR2 FQNEAQ (reference sequence). J lost 2 bases, V lost 4 bases, and 7 bases had no gene match. CDR3 length: 15 residues.

This clonotype occurred many times. J is TRBJ2-5 and V is TRBV7-2; D gene ambiguous. The CDR3 loop spans 13 amino acids. V was trimmed by 5 bases and J by 1 base, leaving 8 bases between them. The V gene's germline CDR1 is SGHTA and CDR2 FQGNSA. In DNA form, the CDR3 reads TGTGCCAGCAGCCTCTTATTCCAAGAGACCCAGTACTTC. It yields the protein CASSLLFQETQYF.

This clonotype has a count of ten or more. This chain connects TRBV9 to TRBJ2-5, with 7 bases fitting TRBD2. The V gene's germline CDR1 is SGDLS and CDR2 YYNGEE. Trimming took 3 bases from V and 3 from J; bases not matched to a gene: 5. This CDR3 has 14 residues. This CDR3 reads CASSAGLGEETQYF. CDR3 sequence (DNA): TGTGCCAGCAGCGCCGGACTAGGGGAAGAGACCCAGTACTTC. Full variable domain (outside the CDR3, taken from reference TRBV9 and TRBJ2-5): DSGVTQTPKHLITATGQRVTLRCSPRSGDLSVYWYQQSLDQGLQFLIQYYNGEERAKGNILERFSAQQFPDLHSELNLSSLELGDSALYFCASSAGLGEETQYFGPGTRLLVL.

About this clonotype itself: This may be a read error: a much more frequent sequence differs by one nucleotide. V and J are TRBV11-1 and TRBJ2-7, with 11 nucleotides matching TRBD2. V dropped 0 bases and J dropped 2; count of bases not matched to a gene: 3. CDR1 is SGHAT and CDR2 is FQDESV in the germline V gene (reference sequence). This CDR3 has 16 amino acids. The CDR3 spells CASSLAASGGTYEQYF. For the CDR3, the DNA is TGTGCCAGCAGCTTAGCGGCTAGCGGGGGGACCTACGAGCAGTACTTC.

This clonotype was found many times. The rearrangement uses TRBV5-1 and TRBJ1-1, with D perhaps TRBD1 (6 bases). V was pared by 2 bases and J by 5 bases, with 19 bases between. CDR1 is SGHRS and CDR2 is YFSETQ in the germline V gene. The CDR3 runs 16 residues. CDR3 coding DNA: TGCGCCAGCAGCTTCACCCCGACAGGCCTGGGGACTGAAGCTTTCTTT. It yields the protein CASSFTPTGLGTEAFF.

This clonotype appeared many times. CDR3 bases: TGCAGCGTTGAGGCCGGGGAGGACACTGAAGCTTTCTTT. It specifies CSVEAGEDTEAFF. The chain employs TRBV29-1 and TRBJ1-1; D unclear. Trimming removed 3 bases from V and 3 bases from J, with 11 bases in between. CDR1 is SQVTM, CDR2 ANQGSEA, per germline. The CDR3 has 13 amino acids.